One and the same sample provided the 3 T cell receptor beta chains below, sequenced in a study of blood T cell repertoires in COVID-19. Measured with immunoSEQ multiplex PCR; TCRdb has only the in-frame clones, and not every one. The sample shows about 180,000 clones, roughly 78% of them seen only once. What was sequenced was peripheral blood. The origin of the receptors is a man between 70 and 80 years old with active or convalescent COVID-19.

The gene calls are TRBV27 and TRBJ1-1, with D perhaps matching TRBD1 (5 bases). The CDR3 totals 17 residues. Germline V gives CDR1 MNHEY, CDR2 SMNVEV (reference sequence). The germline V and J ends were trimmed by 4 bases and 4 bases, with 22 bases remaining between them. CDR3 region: CASSSIQSYLGGTEAFF. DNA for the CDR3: TGTGCCAGCAGTTCAATACAGAGCTACCTGGGGGGCACTGAAGCTTTCTTT.

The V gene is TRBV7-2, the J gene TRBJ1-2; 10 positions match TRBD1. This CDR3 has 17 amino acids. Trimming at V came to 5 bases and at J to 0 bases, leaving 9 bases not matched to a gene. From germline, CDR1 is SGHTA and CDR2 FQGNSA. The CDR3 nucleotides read TGTGCCAGCAGCAAACGGACAGGGGGATCCACTAACTATGGCTACACCTTC. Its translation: CASSKRTGGSTNYGYTF.

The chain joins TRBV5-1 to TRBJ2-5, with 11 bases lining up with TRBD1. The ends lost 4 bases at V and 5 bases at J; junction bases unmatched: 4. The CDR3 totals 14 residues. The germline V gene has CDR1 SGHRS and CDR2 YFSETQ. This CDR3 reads CASSPDRGLETQYF. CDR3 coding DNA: TGCGCCAGCAGCCCGGACAGGGGGCTTGAGACCCAGTACTTC. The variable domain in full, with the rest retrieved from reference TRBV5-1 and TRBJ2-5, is KAGVTQTPRYLIKTRGQQVTLSCSPISGHRSVSWYQQTPGQGLQFLFEYFSETQRNKGNFPGRFSGRQFSNSRSEMNVSTLELGDSALYLCASSPDRGLETQYFGPGTRLLVL.